This TCR beta chain stems from a study of blood T cell repertoires in COVID-19. The overall study: COVID-19 samples collected from the United States, Italy and Spain covered acute and convalescent phases.

J was trimmed by 5 bases and V by 2 bases; bases with no gene match: 15. CDR1 is LGHNA, CDR2 YNFKEQ, per germline. The length of the CDR3 is 19 residues. Original analysis: The authors estimated nucleated cell counts from reference gene primer amplification. Generated by immunoSEQ multiplex PCR, the TCRdb table keeps only in-frame clones and is missing some. V and J calls and clone size are as listed in that table; D and trimming were resolved from the DNA. The sample records 150,000 to 200,000 clones, around nine tenths being singletons. Sequenced sample: peripheral blood. The origin of this receptor is a man aged 65-85 years with acute or convalescent COVID-19. V gene TRBV4-2 combines with J gene TRBJ2-7; TRBD2 matches 13 bases. This CDR3 is CASSQQLAMGLAGKDEQYF. CDR3 in DNA: TGTGCCAGCAGCCAACAATTGGCCATGGGACTAGCGGGGAAGGACGAGCAGTACTTC.